This TCR beta chain is from a study of blood T cell repertoires in COVID-19. TCRdb keeps only in-frame clones here, not all; method: immunoSEQ multiplex PCR. The data hold 300,000 to 350,000 clones, with almost 90% observed a single time. Per the germline V gene, CDR1 is LNHDA and CDR2 is SQIVND (reference sequence). The CDR3 covers 19 residues. Trimming cost V 9 bases and J 1 base; bases outside gene matches: 15. The clonotype was recovered from a woman in her 40s with COVID-19, enrolled during active disease. Sequences were obtained from peripheral blood. The rearrangement joins TRBV19 to TRBJ2-2; 12 bases align to TRBD2. The CDR3 protein is CASAYPRTSGAWNTGELFF. The CDR3 DNA reads as TGTGCCAGCGCCTACCCTCGGACTAGCGGGGCGTGGAACACCGGGGAGCTGTTTTTT.